This entry describes one T cell receptor (beta chain). No antigen is known for it. This entry comes from a study of Ad26.COV2.S vaccination and SARS-CoV-2 variants. Here immunoSEQ multiplex PCR was the method, and the copy in TCRdb shows in-frame clones only, minus some. Of under 300,000 clones in the sample, roughly 85% were seen once. Per germline, CDR1 SGHVS and CDR2 FQNEAQ. The CDR3 has 14 amino acids. V was pared by 6 bases and J by 1 base, with 12 bases between. The study's findings and limits: Vaccine recipients posted higher spike-specific TCR breadth than their placebo counterparts.

Noted treatment: some 20 received Ad26.COV2.S at low or high dose, single or two shots; about 5 received placebo; per-sample allocation not given. It was on day 63 after the first vaccine or placebo injection that samples were taken. The donor's status was that of an adult aged 18-55 years in Boston. This TCR was sampled from a person aged 18 to 59 who received the Ad26.COV2.S COVID-19 vaccine or a placebo. Sample: peripheral blood, taken in a trial of Ad26.COV2.S vaccine versus placebo. V usage is TRBV7-8 and J usage is TRBJ1-2; tentatively, D is TRBD1 (5 bases). The CDR3 nucleotides are TGTGCCAGCAGGGGGTCGACAGTTAACTATGGCTACACCTTC. Amino acid sequence: CASRGSTVNYGYTF.